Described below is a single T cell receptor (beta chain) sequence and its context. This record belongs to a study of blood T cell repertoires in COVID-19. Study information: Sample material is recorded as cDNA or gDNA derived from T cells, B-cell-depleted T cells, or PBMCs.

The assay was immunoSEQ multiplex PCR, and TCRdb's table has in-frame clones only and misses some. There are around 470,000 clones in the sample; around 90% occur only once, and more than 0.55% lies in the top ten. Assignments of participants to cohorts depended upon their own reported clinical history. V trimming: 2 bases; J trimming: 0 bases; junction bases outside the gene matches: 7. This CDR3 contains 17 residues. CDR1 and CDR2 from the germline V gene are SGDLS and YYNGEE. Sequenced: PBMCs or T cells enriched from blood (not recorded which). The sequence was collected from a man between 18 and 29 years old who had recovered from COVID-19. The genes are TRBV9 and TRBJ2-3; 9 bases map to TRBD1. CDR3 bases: TGTGCCAGCAGCGTGAGGGGGGACAGGGCAAGCACAGATACGCAGTATTTT. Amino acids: CASSVRGDRASTDTQYF.